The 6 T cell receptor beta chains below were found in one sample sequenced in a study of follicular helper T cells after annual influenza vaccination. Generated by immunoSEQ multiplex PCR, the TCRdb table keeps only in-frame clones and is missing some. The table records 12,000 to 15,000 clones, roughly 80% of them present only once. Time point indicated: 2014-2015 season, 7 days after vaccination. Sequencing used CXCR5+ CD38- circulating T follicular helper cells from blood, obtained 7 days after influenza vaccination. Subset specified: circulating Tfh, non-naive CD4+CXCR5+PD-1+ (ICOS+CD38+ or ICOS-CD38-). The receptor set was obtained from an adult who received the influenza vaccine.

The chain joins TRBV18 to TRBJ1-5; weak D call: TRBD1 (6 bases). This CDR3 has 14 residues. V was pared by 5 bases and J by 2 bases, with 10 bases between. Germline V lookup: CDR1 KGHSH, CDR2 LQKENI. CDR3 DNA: TGTGCCAGCTCAGGTCAGGGGCGCAATCAGCCCCAGCATTTT. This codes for CASSGQGRNQPQHF.

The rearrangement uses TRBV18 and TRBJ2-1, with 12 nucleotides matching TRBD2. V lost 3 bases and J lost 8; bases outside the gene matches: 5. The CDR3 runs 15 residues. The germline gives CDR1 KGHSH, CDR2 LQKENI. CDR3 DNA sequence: TGTGCCAGCTCACCCCCTAGCGGGAGGGGGCATGAGCAGTTCTTC. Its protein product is CASSPPSGRGHEQFF.

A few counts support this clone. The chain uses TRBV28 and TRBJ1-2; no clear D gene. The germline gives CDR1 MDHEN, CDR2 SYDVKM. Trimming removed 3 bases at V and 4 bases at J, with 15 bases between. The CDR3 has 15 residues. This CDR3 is CASSLLPKGGYGYTF. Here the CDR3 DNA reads TGTGCCAGCAGTTTGCTGCCGAAGGGAGGCTATGGCTACACCTTC.

In nucleotides, the CDR3 is TGTGCCAGCTCATCAAATTCGGTGACCGGGACAGGGGTTGGAAACACCATATATTTT. The encoded protein is CASSSNSVTGTGVGNTIYF. The rearrangement joins TRBV18 to TRBJ1-3; 10 nucleotides match TRBD1. The junction had 16 bases not matched to a gene; V was cut back by 5 bases and J by 3 bases. The CDR3 loop spans 19 amino acids. In germline, CDR1 is KGHSH, CDR2 LQKENI.

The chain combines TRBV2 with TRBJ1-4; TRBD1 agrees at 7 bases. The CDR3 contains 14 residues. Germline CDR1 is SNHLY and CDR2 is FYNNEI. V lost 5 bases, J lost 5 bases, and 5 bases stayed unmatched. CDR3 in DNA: TGTGCCAGCAGTAGACAGGGCAACAATGAAAAACTGTTTTTT. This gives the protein CASSRQGNNEKLFF.

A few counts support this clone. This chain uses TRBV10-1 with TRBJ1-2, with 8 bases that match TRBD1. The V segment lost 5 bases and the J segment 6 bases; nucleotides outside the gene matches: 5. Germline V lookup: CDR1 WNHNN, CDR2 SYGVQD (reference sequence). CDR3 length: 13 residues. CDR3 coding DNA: TGCGCCAGCAGTCCAGACAGGGGAAATGGCTACACCTTC. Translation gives CASSPDRGNGYTF.